This TCR beta chain is from a study of T cell responses to AZD1222 COVID-19 vaccine. Study at large: Second-dose recipients at about 4 or about 12 weeks were treated as one pooled group.

Findings and limits, study-wide: Most donors were white British, females outnumbered males, and clonal diversity was possibly underestimated. When two AZD1222 doses had been given, Spike-specific TCR breadth and depth rose.

TCRdb keeps only in-frame clones here, not all; method: immunoSEQ multiplex PCR. Of about 120,000 clones listed, roughly 88% are singletons. Details on this clone: Its specificity is unknown.

The sample was peripheral blood, taken on day 0 of AZD1222 vaccination. The source is an adult in good health.

Here the CDR3 reads CASSIISGGGNGDGYTF. The DNA of the CDR3 is TGTGCCAGTAGTATTATCAGCGGCGGGGGGAATGGAGATGGCTACACCTTC. The V and J genes are TRBV19 and TRBJ1-2; possible D gene TRBD1, 5 bases. This CDR3 is built from 17 residues. Germline V gene sequence: CDR1 LNHDA, CDR2 SQIVND (reference sequence). V was pared by 3 bases and J by 6 bases, with 23 bases between.